This entry lists 21 T cell receptor beta chains sequenced from one sample in a study of T cell clusters in autoimmune cytopenias. One tube held mixed TRB-A and TRB-B primer pools for touch-down PCR. TCRdb re-analyzed the multiplex PCR reads; it lists each CDR3 protein once, without DNA. The sample's table shows about 11,000 distinct CDR3 sequences. Tens of thousands of genome equivalents of blood DNA were amplified for TRB. This sample was also put to use in a study of T cell repertoires in aging, cancer and after chemotherapy.

Input material: peripheral blood. The receptors originated from a human donor in good health.

The chain carries TRBV30 and TRBJ2-2; TCRdb's assignment of TRBD2 cannot be checked, as there is no DNA. The CDR3 has 14 residues. CDR1 GTSNPN and CDR2 SVGIG come from the germline V gene (reference sequence). The CDR3 sequence: CAWSVAGSTGELFF.

This chain links TRBV4-2 with TRBJ2-2; without DNA, the TCRdb call of TRBD2 cannot be checked. Germline values: CDR1 LGHNA, CDR2 YNFKEQ. The CDR3 is 15 amino acids. The CDR3 reads CASSQGDFNTGELFF.

V gene TRBV18 combines with J gene TRBJ1-2; as DNA is missing, the TRBD1 call by TCRdb cannot be tested. The CDR3 spans 15 residues. Germline lookup yields CDR1 KGHSH and CDR2 LQKENI. CDR3 sequence reads: CASSPGLGGRGGYTF.

V usage is TRBV30 and J usage is TRBJ2-5; TCRdb calls TRBD2, which cannot be checked without DNA. The CDR3 spans 13 residues. Germline assignment: CDR1 GTSNPN and CDR2 SVGIG (reference sequence). This CDR3 reads CAWRLPPQETQYF.

The chain joins TRBV18 to TRBJ2-5; TCRdb lists TRBD1, though no DNA is available to test this call. Germline V gives CDR1 KGHSH, CDR2 LQKENI. The CDR3 covers 16 residues. CDR3 amino acids: CASSPASFRTKETQYF. The whole variable domain, remainder taken from reference TRBV18 and TRBJ2-5, is NAGVMQNPRHLVRRRGQEARLRCSPMKGHSHVYWYRQLPEEGLKFMVYLQKENIIDESGMPKERFSAEFPKEGPSILRIQQVVRGDSAAYFCASSPASFRTKETQYFGPGTRLLVL.

The rearrangement joins TRBV27 to TRBJ1-2. The CDR3 consists of 13 residues. Looked up from germline, CDR1 is MNHEY and CDR2 is SMNVEV (reference sequence). This CDR3 reads CASSLSAGYGYTF.

The rearrangement uses TRBV15 and TRBJ2-7; the TRBD2 assignment by TCRdb is unverifiable without DNA. The CDR3 covers 16 residues. Germline V gene data show CDR1 as LNHNV and CDR2 as YYDKDF (reference sequence). The CDR3 region is CATSRDSGGGSYEQYF.

Measured by frequency, this clonotype is medium-sized. V gene TRBV19 combines with J gene TRBJ2-1; with no DNA, the TCRdb D assignment of TRBD1 cannot be verified. This CDR3 has 12 residues. Germline values: CDR1 LNHDA, CDR2 SQIVND (reference sequence). The CDR3 protein is CASSGRGNEQFF.

The CDR3 loop is CASSAGLAFPDTQYF. The V and J genes are TRBV6-2 or TRBV6-3 and TRBJ2-3; the TCRdb call, TRBD2, lacks DNA for checking. This CDR3 region has 15 residues. Germline V CDR1 and CDR2: MNHEY, SVGEGT.

By frequency, this clonotype is medium-sized. The rearrangement links TRBV19 to TRBJ2-6. The CDR3 length is 16 residues. Germline V gives CDR1 LNHDA, CDR2 SQIVND (reference sequence). Here the CDR3 reads CASTQLDRSGANVLTF. The full variable domain, with the rest looked up from reference TRBV19 and TRBJ2-6, is DGGITQSPKYLFRKEGQNVTLSCEQNLNHDAMYWYRQDPGQGLRLIYYSQIVNDFQKGDIAEGYSVSREKKESFPLTVTSAQKNPTAFYLCASTQLDRSGANVLTFGAGSRLTVL.

This clonotype ranks as medium-sized in terms of frequency. This chain joins TRBV6-6 and TRBJ2-1; lacking DNA, the TRBD2 call made by TCRdb goes unchecked. The CDR3 consists of 15 residues. CDR1 MNHNY and CDR2 SVGAGI come from the germline V gene (reference sequence). CDR3 protein: CASSRTSGTNNEQFF.

CDR3 residues: CAWDTGEGEQYF. The chain employs TRBV30 and TRBJ2-7; TCRdb indicates TRBD1, and absent DNA this call remains unverified. The germline gives CDR1 GTSNPN, CDR2 SVGIG (reference sequence). CDR3 length: 12 amino acids.

This chain uses TRBV19 with TRBJ1-2; the TCRdb D gene call, TRBD1, has no DNA to confirm it. The CDR3 is made up of 14 amino acids. CDR1 is LNHDA, CDR2 SQIVND, per germline (reference sequence). The CDR3 protein is CASRSFTGGYGYTF.

According to its frequency, this clonotype is medium-sized. The chain combines TRBV11-3 with TRBJ1-1; no DNA is available, so the TRBD1 call from TCRdb remains unchecked. CDR1 and CDR2 (germline): SGHNT, YENEEA. The CDR3 runs 12 residues. The CDR3 loop reads CASSLGETEAFF.

The V and J genes are TRBV13 and TRBJ2-7. This CDR3 has 14 residues. The germline CDR1 and CDR2 sequences are PRHDT and FYEKMQ (reference sequence). The CDR3: CASSQTGSSYEQYF.

CDR3 protein: CASSPGYLLGRNEKLFF. The chain employs TRBV11-3 and TRBJ1-4; without DNA, the TCRdb call of TRBD1 cannot be checked. The germline V gene encodes CDR1 SGHNT and CDR2 YENEEA. The CDR3 is 17 residues long.

This clonotype is medium-sized by frequency. V is TRBV11-3 and J is TRBJ2-5; TCRdb outputs TRBD1, but without DNA this stays unchecked. CDR1 SGHNT and CDR2 YENEEA come from the germline V gene. The length of the CDR3 is 14 residues. The CDR3: CASSGRQGSETQYF.

The genes are TRBV6-5 and TRBJ2-1; TCRdb outputs TRBD2, but without DNA this stays unchecked. CDR1 is MNHEY and CDR2 is SVGAGI in the germline V gene. This CDR3 region has 13 residues. The CDR3 sequence is CASSYGPYNEQFF.

This clonotype is labeled medium-sized based on frequency. The J gene is TRBJ2-6, the V gene TRBV29-1. This CDR3 spans 14 amino acids. The germline gives CDR1 SQVTM, CDR2 ANQGSEA. The chain's CDR3 is CSVDERSGANVLTF.

J is TRBJ1-5 and V is TRBV5-5. The CDR3 sequence is 16 residues long. Germline-derived CDR1 and CDR2 are SGHKS and YYEKEE (reference sequence). CDR3 protein: CASSPADRDSNQPQHF. Using reference TRBV5-5 and TRBJ1-5 for the parts outside the CDR3, the full variable domain is DAGVTQSPTHLIKTRGQQVTLRCSPISGHKSVSWYQQVLGQGPQFIFQYYEKEERGRGNFPDRFSARQFPNYSSELNVNALLLGDSALYLCASSPADRDSNQPQHFGDGTRLSIL.

The chain combines TRBV5-6 with TRBJ2-3. The CDR3 spans 17 residues. CDR1 is SGHDT and CDR2 is YYEEEE in the germline V gene. CDR3 sequence: CASSLGFFDDNTDTQYF.